A single sample is the source of the 21 T cell receptor beta chains below, sequenced in a study of cytomegalovirus exposure and HLA in healthy donors (dated by TCRdb to about 2017). Libraries were made using the immunoSEQ multiplex PCR assay. A mixture of 60 forward primers for TCR Vbeta segments and 13 reverse primers for TCR Jbeta segments was used in the multiplex PCR. The table was pulled from immuneACCESS by TCRdb, which kept in-frame rearrangements only. Such tables lose some clones; where checked, under half of the loss comes from unresolved V genes, and the rest has no known cause. Within this sample are under 150,000 clones, with over 70% of them counted one time only. The ten largest clones add up to approximately 1.8% of the sample. Sequencing was carried out using PBMCs. The receptor source for this set is a middle-aged woman in good health and CMV-seronegative.

V and J are TRBV11-1 and TRBJ2-1; the D gene is possibly TRBD1 (6 bases). CDR1 and CDR2 (germline): SGHAT, FQDESV (reference sequence). Trimming removed 1 base from V and 9 bases from J, with 13 bases in between. This CDR3 has 14 amino acids. In DNA, the CDR3 is TGTGCCAGCAGCTTAGGTGCAGGGACAAGTGAGCAGTTCTTC. Amino acid sequence: CASSLGAGTSEQFF.

The chain carries TRBV7-3 and TRBJ2-1; weak D call: TRBD1 (6 bases). Per the germline V gene, CDR1 is SGHTA and CDR2 is FQGTGA. Trimming shortened V by 10 bases and J by 0 bases, and 16 bases separated the two germline ends. The CDR3 has 15 amino acids. The CDR3 is CATARQAASYNEQFF. CDR3 DNA sequence: TGTGCCACCGCACGACAGGCGGCCTCCTACAATGAGCAGTTCTTC. Together with reference TRBV7-3 and TRBJ2-1, the CDR3 gives the full variable domain: GAGVSQTPSNKVTEKGKYVELRCDPISGHTALYWYRQSLGQGPEFLIYFQGTGAADDSGLPNDRFFAVRPEGSVSTLKIQRTERGDSAVYLCATARQAASYNEQFFGPGTRLTVL.

The V gene is TRBV30, the J gene TRBJ2-7; D gene ambiguous. V lost 0 bases and J 0 bases, leaving 12 bases between the germline ends. Looked up from germline, CDR1 is GTSNPN and CDR2 is SVGIG (reference sequence). This CDR3 is 15 amino acids long. CDR3 loop: CAWSVDGSTSYEQYF. DNA of the CDR3: TGTGCCTGGAGTGTAGATGGCAGTACCTCCTACGAGCAGTACTTC. Drawing the rest from reference TRBV30 and TRBJ2-7, the complete variable domain is SQTIHQWPATLVQPVGSPLSLECTVEGTSNPNLYWYRQAAGRGLQLLFYSVGIGQISSEVPQNLSASRPQDRQFILSSKKLLLSDSGFYLCAWSVDGSTSYEQYFGPGTRLTVT.

This clone showed up just once. The chain carries TRBV5-1 and TRBJ2-5, with 8 bases lining up with TRBD2. V was clipped by 4 bases and J by 4 bases; unmatched bases: 15. CDR1 is SGHRS, CDR2 YFSETQ, per germline. This CDR3 contains 17 residues. In DNA, the CDR3 is TGCGCCAGCAGCCTCTCGTCTAGCGGGCCCAAGGGAGAGACCCAGTACTTC. Protein: CASSLSSSGPKGETQYF.

The chain joins TRBV2 to TRBJ1-5, with a tentative D call TRBD1 (6 bases). Trimming shortened V by 6 bases and J by 3 bases, and 12 bases separated the two germline ends. CDR3 length: 14 amino acids. From germline, CDR1 is SNHLY and CDR2 FYNNEI. This chain's CDR3 is CASSVYRDNQPQHF. Written as DNA, the CDR3 is TGTGCCAGCAGCGTTTACAGGGACAATCAGCCCCAGCATTTT.

This chain links TRBV21-1 with TRBJ1-2. TRBV21-1 is an annotated pseudogene. This CDR3 is built from 15 residues. CDR3 DNA sequence: TGTGCCAGCAGCAAAGCGCGTCCCACCTTAGTGGGCTACACCTTC. This translates into CASSKARPTLVGYTF.

The V and J genes are TRBV7-8 and TRBJ2-3, with TRBD1 as a possible D gene (6 bases). The germline gives CDR1 SGHVS, CDR2 FQNEAQ. V lost 3 bases and J lost 2, with 9 bases in between. The CDR3 consists of 14 residues. Here the CDR3 DNA reads TGTGCCAGCAGCTTTGGACAGCTCACAGATACGCAGTATTTT. Protein: CASSFGQLTDTQYF.

This sequence joins TRBV28 and TRBJ1-4, with D possibly TRBD1 on 5 matching bases. CDR1 is MDHEN and CDR2 is SYDVKM in the germline V gene. The CDR3 sequence is 14 residues long. V was shortened by 2 bases and J by 8 bases, with 12 bases between the two germline ends. CDR3 in amino acids: CASSLISSGEKLFF. CDR3 nucleotide sequence: TGTGCCAGCAGTTTAATTTCCTCAGGGGAAAAACTGTTTTTT. Looking up the rest from reference TRBV28 and TRBJ1-4 gives the full variable domain: DVKVTQSSRYLVKRTGEKVFLECVQDMDHENMFWYRQDPGLGLRLIYFSYDVKMKEKGDIPEGYSVSREKKERFSLILESASTNQTSMYLCASSLISSGEKLFFGSGTQLSVL.

The rearrangement links TRBV30 to TRBJ1-6; D might be TRBD1 (5 bases). CDR1 GTSNPN and CDR2 SVGIG come from the germline V gene (reference sequence). This CDR3 region has 13 residues. V was cut by 0 bases and J by 12 bases, with 12 bases left in between. The CDR3 loop reads CAWSVGGEGPLHF. The DNA of the CDR3 is TGTGCCTGGAGTGTGGGGGGGGAGGGACCCCTCCACTTT.

The chain has TRBV7-6 and TRBJ2-5; 7 positions match TRBD2. Germline CDR1 reads SGHVS; CDR2 reads FNYEAQ. J lost 5 bases, V lost 5 bases, and 14 bases had no gene match. There are 16 residues in the CDR3. In nucleotides, the CDR3 is TGTGCCAGCAGCAGAAGTATGGGGGGAGGGATGGAGACCCAGTACTTC. Its translation: CASSRSMGGGMETQYF.

This clone occurred a few times. V and J are TRBV6-4 and TRBJ2-1, with 8 nucleotides matching TRBD2. J was trimmed by 5 bases and V by 6 bases; bases with no gene match: 18. The CDR3 has 18 amino acids. In germline, CDR1 is MRHNA, CDR2 SNTAGT. The CDR3 DNA reads as TGTGCCAGCAGAACTGCAGAGGAACGGGAGGGTTTCAACAATGAGCAGTTCTTC. It translates to CASRTAEEREGFNNEQFF.

This clone has more than one count but fewer than ten. V and J are TRBV27 and TRBJ2-7, with 9 bases that match TRBD2. The CDR3 extends over 20 amino acids. The V gene's germline CDR1 is MNHEY and CDR2 SMNVEV (reference sequence). Trimming took 0 bases from V and 0 from J; bases not matched to a gene: 15. The DNA for the CDR3 is TGTGCCAGCAGTTTATCGGAGCTGAACGAGACTAGCGGTAGCTCCTACGAGCAGTACTTC. Residues: CASSLSELNETSGSSYEQYF.

The chain uses TRBV2 and TRBJ1-1, with D possibly TRBD1 on 5 matching bases. The CDR3 length is 13 residues. Trimming shortened V by 6 bases and J by 1 base, and 9 bases separated the two germline ends. CDR1 is SNHLY and CDR2 is FYNNEI in the germline V gene. CDR3 residues: CASRDQGNTEAFF. Here the CDR3 DNA reads TGTGCCAGCAGGGACCAGGGGAACACTGAAGCTTTCTTT.

This chain joins TRBV19 and TRBJ1-2; 10 bases agree with TRBD1. This CDR3 spans 14 amino acids. Trimming cost V 5 bases and J 3 bases; bases outside gene matches: 3. Germline loops: CDR1 LNHDA, CDR2 SQIVND (reference sequence). DNA of the CDR3: TGTGCCAGTAGTCCCGGGACAGGGGACTATGGCTACACCTTC. Residues: CASSPGTGDYGYTF.

The rearrangement links TRBV4-2 to TRBJ2-3; 9 nucleotides match TRBD2. There are 20 residues in the CDR3. J gave up 3 bases and V 0 bases, and 16 bases lay outside the gene matches. Germline values: CDR1 LGHNA, CDR2 YNFKEQ. DNA for the CDR3: TGTGCCAGCAGCCAAGATCCAATAGCGGGGGATTACCCCCCGACAGATACGCAGTATTTT. As protein: CASSQDPIAGDYPPTDTQYF.

The rearrangement joins TRBV5-1 to TRBJ1-1; 8 bases align to TRBD1. In germline, CDR1 is SGHRS, CDR2 YFSETQ. The CDR3 is made up of 15 amino acids. Unmatched junction bases numbered 5, after V lost 3 bases and J lost 1 base. The CDR3 loop is CASSSGQGTNTEAFF. As DNA, the CDR3 is TGCGCCAGCAGCTCCGGACAGGGCACGAACACTGAAGCTTTCTTT.

This clone was recorded only once. This chain joins TRBV2 and TRBJ2-1; a weak D match, TRBD1 (5 bases). This CDR3 has 14 amino acids. CDR1 is SNHLY and CDR2 is FYNNEI in the germline V gene. V was trimmed by 6 bases and J by 3 bases, leaving 12 bases between them. CDR3 in amino acids: CASRGREFYNEQFF. CDR3 nucleotide sequence: TGTGCCAGCAGGGGCAGGGAATTCTACAATGAGCAGTTCTTC.

V and J are TRBV14 and TRBJ2-5, with 8 bases identical to TRBD1. The CDR3 loop spans 14 amino acids. Germline CDR1 is SGHDN and CDR2 is FVKESK. Trimming at V came to 4 bases and at J to 4 bases, leaving 5 bases not matched to a gene. This CDR3 is CASSPRTGRETQYF. The CDR3 region has the DNA TGTGCCAGCAGCCCTAGGACAGGGAGAGAGACCCAGTACTTC.

This clone was counted once. This sequence joins TRBV5-6 and TRBJ1-1, with 8 bases fitting TRBD1. CDR1 is SGHDT, CDR2 YYEEEE, per germline. The CDR3 totals 17 residues. With 2 bases clipped from V and 3 bases from J, the junction kept 12 bases outside the gene matches. This chain's CDR3 is CASSFSPKDRAYTEAFF. As DNA, the CDR3 is TGTGCCAGCAGCTTTTCTCCAAAGGACAGGGCTTACACTGAAGCTTTCTTT.

This clone was detected once. No DNA is shown, since the ends of the CDR3 on it are uncertain; the CDR3 is the one TCRdb lists. V is TRBV28 and J is TRBJ2-7; the table's TRBD2 call for D was not verified on the DNA. CDR1 and CDR2 from the germline V gene are MDHEN and SYDVKM. The CDR3 is 13 amino acids in total, end residues counted. CDR3 sequence: CASILGGSYEQYF.

This sequence joins TRBV6-6 and TRBJ1-2; 7 bases agree with TRBD1. CDR3 length: 14 residues. CDR1 and CDR2 from the germline V gene are MNHNY and SVGAGI (reference sequence). J lost 1 base, V lost 7 bases, and 6 bases had no gene match. DNA for the CDR3: TGTGCCAGCACCATGGGACAGCATAACTATGGCTACACCTTC. Translating gives CASTMGQHNYGYTF.